The 22 T cell receptor beta chains listed next were all sequenced from one sample in a study of tissue T cells after allogeneic stem cell transplantation. The time point here: mouse harvest day 7 after allogeneic transplant. Tail vein injection delivered 10^7 T-cell-depleted bone marrow cells and 10^6 splenic CD5+ T cells. Libraries were prepared by immunoSEQ multiplex PCR; TCRdb keeps only in-frame clonotypes and omits some of them. Counted here are approximately 1,900 clones, roughly half occurring once; the ten biggest clones make up roughly 22%. The specimen was spleen. The receptors were gathered from a female BALB/c mouse given C57BL/6 T cells with graft-versus-host disease after an allogeneic hematopoietic cell transplant.

A word on this clone: Gene names and germline refer to mouse. The read halts 1 residue ahead of the CDR3 end, with the missing end drawn from the germline J gene. The chain uses TRBV26 and TRBJ2-3, with D perhaps TRBD1 or TRBD2 (5 bases each). V lost 0 bases and J lost 0, with 10 bases in between. CDR1 is KGHPV, CDR2 FQNQEV, per germline (reference sequence). The CDR3 consists of 16 residues. CDR3 bases read: TGTGCCAGCAGTCTGTCGGGGAGGGGCAGTGCAGAAACGCTGTAT. Amino acid sequence: CASSLSGRGSAETLY. The full CDR3 protein reads CASSLSGRGSAETLYF.

As for this clone: Any gene name here is a mouse gene name. Read data end 1 residue before the CDR3 end; the end is taken from the germline J gene. The chain couples TRBV1 to TRBJ2-5, with 7 bases matching TRBD2. The germline CDR1 and CDR2 sequences are NSQYPW and LRSPGD (reference sequence). The CDR3 has 13 amino acids. Trimming cost V 5 bases and J 4 bases; bases outside gene matches: 3. CDR3: CTCSSGGEDTQYF. CDR3 DNA (partial): TGCACCTGCAGTTCGGGGGGGGAAGACACCCAGTAC.

In regard to this clone: Gene names and germline match the mouse. Coverage ceases 1 residue before the CDR3 finishes, and the germline J gene fills in the end. V and J are TRBV3 and TRBJ1-3; TRBD1 might be the D (6 bases). The germline V gene encodes CDR1 SNHLY and CDR2 FYNGKV (reference sequence). The CDR3 sequence is 14 residues long. V was trimmed by 5 bases and J by 4 bases, leaving 12 bases between them. CDR3 loop: CASSPDRSGNTLYF. The part of the CDR3 DNA that was read is TGTGCCAGCAGCCCCGACAGGTCCGGAAATACGCTCTAT.

With respect to this clone: Germline and genes here are mouse. The read terminates 1 residue ahead of where the CDR3 ends, so the germline J gene completes it. V is TRBV13-1 and J is TRBJ2-1, with 8 bases fitting TRBD1. CDR3 size: 15 residues. Germline-derived CDR1 and CDR2 are NSHNY and SYGAGN. V shed 3 bases, J shed 0 bases, and the junction held 2 bases outside the gene matches. CDR3 in amino acids: CASSVQGGNYAEQFF. The covered CDR3 bases are TGTGCCAGCAGTGTACAGGGGGGTAACTATGCTGAGCAGTTC.

Note on this clone: Each gene name is a mouse one. The read comes to an end 1 residue before the CDR3 does, leaving the germline J gene to fill in the end. The gene calls are TRBV13-3 and TRBJ2-7; 7 bases fit TRBD1. V shed 4 bases, J shed 0 bases, and the junction held 1 base outside the gene matches. Looked up from germline, CDR1 is NNHDY and CDR2 is SYVADS. The CDR3 contains 13 residues. CDR3 sequence: CASSRDSSYEQYF. The covered CDR3 bases are TGTGCCAGCAGTAGGGACAGCTCCTATGAACAGTAC.

This clone is termed large. Gene names refer to mouse genes. Read data end 1 residue before the CDR3 end; the end is taken from the germline J gene. The chain couples TRBV16 to TRBJ2-7; tentative D call: TRBD1 (6 bases). In germline, CDR1 is SGHSA, CDR2 FRNQAP. The CDR3 length is 12 residues. The germline V and J ends were trimmed by 0 bases and 7 bases, with 7 bases remaining between them. The CDR3 is CASSLDRGEQYF. The sequenced part of the CDR3 DNA is TGTGCAAGCAGCTTAGATAGGGGGGAACAGTAC. The entire variable domain, with the rest obtained from reference TRBV16 and TRBJ2-7, is as follows: NAGVIQTPRHKVTGKGQEATLWCEPISGHSAVFWYRQTIVQGLEFLTYFRNQAPIDDSGMPKERFSAQMPNQSHSTLKIQSTQPQDSAVYLCASSLDRGEQYFGPGTRLTVL.

To note about this clone: Gene names denote mouse genes. The CDR3 end lies 1 residue beyond the end of the read and is filled in from the germline J gene. J is TRBJ1-3 and V is TRBV24, with TRBD1 matching 12 bases. This CDR3 spans 17 amino acids. The germline CDR1 and CDR2 sequences are KGHTA and FRNEEI. Trimming at V came to 3 bases and at J to 1 base, leaving 4 bases not matched to a gene. Incomplete CDR3 DNA: TGTGCCAGCAGTCTCTCCGGGACAGGGGGCTCTGGAAATACGCTCTAT. This translates into CASSLSGTGGSGNTLY. The whole CDR3 protein is CASSLSGTGGSGNTLYF.

Concerning this clone itself: Gene names and germline refer to mouse. The CDR3 is cut off 1 residue early in the read; its end comes from the germline J gene. The chain is built from TRBV31 and TRBJ2-3, with 10 bases fitting TRBD2. The germline V gene has CDR1 GKSSPN and CDR2 SITVG. This CDR3 is built from 15 residues. V lost 2 bases and J lost 1; bases outside the gene matches: 3. The CDR3 sequence is CAWSTWGGRAETLYF. CDR3 bases read: TGTGCCTGGAGTACCTGGGGGGGCCGTGCAGAAACGCTGTAT.

Concerning this clone: All gene names here are mouse names. CDR3 DNA, as far as it was read: TGTGCAAGCAGCTTAGCAGGAACTTCTGGAAATACGCTCTAT. Residues: CASSLAGTSGNTLY. In full, the CDR3 reads CASSLAGTSGNTLYF. The chain recombines TRBV16 with TRBJ1-3; D is ambiguous. With the read ending 1 residue before the CDR3 end, the germline J gene is used to fill in that end. Germline values: CDR1 SGHSA, CDR2 FRNQAP. With 1 base removed from V and 0 bases from J, the gap between germline ends came to 7 bases. The CDR3 extends over 15 amino acids.

A word on this clone: Gene names and germline refer to mouse. The read terminates 1 residue ahead of where the CDR3 ends, so the germline J gene completes it. This chain links TRBV1 with TRBJ1-5; TRBD1 matches at 11 bases. CDR1 is NSQYPW, CDR2 LRSPGD, per germline (reference sequence). V was pared by 3 bases and J by 4 bases, with 2 bases of the junction left unmatched. The CDR3 totals 15 residues. This CDR3 reads CTCSARDRGNQAPLF. The DNA read from the CDR3 is TGCACCTGCAGTGCCCGGGACAGGGGGAACCAGGCTCCGCTT.

This clone was seen just once. The genes and germline here are from mouse. The read comes to an end 1 residue before the CDR3 does, leaving the germline J gene to fill in the end. The chain carries TRBV17 and TRBJ2-1, with 11 bases that match TRBD2. The CDR3 has 16 amino acids. Trimming removed 2 bases from V and 2 bases from J; junction bases left unmatched: 2. From germline, CDR1 is MNHDT and CDR2 YYDKIL. The CDR3 bases that were read are TGTGCTAGCAGTAGAAGACTGGGGGGGGACTATGCTGAGCAGTTC. This sequence encodes CASSRRLGGDYAEQF. The complete CDR3 reads CASSRRLGGDYAEQFF.

As to this clone: The gene names here belong to mouse. With the read ending 1 residue before the CDR3 end, the germline J gene is used to fill in that end. The J gene is TRBJ2-7, the V gene TRBV13-2; D call uncertain. The CDR3 length is 12 residues. Looked up from germline, CDR1 is NNHNN and CDR2 is SYGAGS (reference sequence). V was cut by 0 bases and J by 6 bases, with 7 bases left in between. The sequenced CDR3 bases are TGTGCCAGCGGTGATGCACGGGGTGAACAGTAC. It translates to CASGDARGEQY. The whole CDR3 reads CASGDARGEQYF.

In regard to this clone: Germline and genes here are mouse. The sequenced fragment ends 1 residue before the CDR3 boundary, so the rest is inferred from the germline J gene. V is TRBV17 and J is TRBJ1-1; D ambiguous. The germline gives CDR1 MNHDT, CDR2 YYDKIL. Trimming stripped 1 base from V and 7 bases from J, with 4 bases between. This CDR3 region has 11 residues. This CDR3 reads CASSRVKEVFF. Partial CDR3 DNA: TGTGCTAGCAGTAGAGTCAAAGAAGTCTTC.

Details on this clone: Genes and germline come from the mouse. From the germline J gene comes the end of the CDR3, since the read stops 1 residue before it. The V and J genes are TRBV13-3 and TRBJ1-1, with D maybe TRBD1 (5 bases). The germline V gene has CDR1 NNHDY and CDR2 SYVADS. This CDR3 region has 14 residues. Trimming took 0 bases from V and 0 from J, leaving 6 bases between them. The DNA read from the CDR3 is TGTGCCAGCAGTGATGCGGGGGAGAACACAGAAGTCTTC. This gives the protein CASSDAGENTEVF. The CDR3 in its entirety is CASSDAGENTEVFF.

The sample holds a few counts of this clone. Mouse names are used for the genes. The read finishes 1 residue shy of the CDR3 end, and the germline J gene is used to complete it. This rearrangement joins TRBV13-2 to TRBJ2-5; 8 nucleotides agree with TRBD1. The V segment lost 2 bases and the J segment 6 bases; nucleotides outside the gene matches: 5. In germline, CDR1 is NNHNN, CDR2 SYGAGS (reference sequence). There are 14 residues in the CDR3. CDR3 in amino acids: CASGDRTGMDTQYF. Incomplete CDR3 DNA: TGTGCCAGCGGTGACAGGACAGGGATGGACACCCAGTAC.

Turning to this clone: Any gene name here is a mouse gene name. Sequencing ends 1 residue short of the CDR3 end; the germline J gene provides the rest. The chain couples TRBV29 to TRBJ1-1; D not resolved. V lost 1 base to trimming and J lost 0 bases, with 6 bases between them. The CDR3 runs to 14 residues. Per the germline V gene, CDR1 is MSHET and CDR2 is SYDVDS. The CDR3 spells CASSLFGANTEVFF. The DNA read from the CDR3 is TGTGCTAGCAGTTTATTTGGGGCAAACACAGAAGTCTTC.

Note on this clone: The genes are named according to mouse. The observed sequence ends 1 residue before the CDR3 terminus, with the missing tail filled in from the germline J gene. The chain carries TRBV5 and TRBJ2-1; 9 nucleotides align to TRBD2. The ends lost 2 bases at V and 1 base at J; junction bases unmatched: 0. The CDR3 runs to 15 residues. In germline, CDR1 is LGHNA, CDR2 YNLKQL (reference sequence). The part of the CDR3 DNA that was read is TGTGCCAGCAGCCAACTGGGGGGGAACTATGCTGAGCAGTTC. Its translation is CASSQLGGNYAEQF. The full CDR3 sequence reads CASSQLGGNYAEQFF.

Worth noting for this clone: Genes here carry mouse names. From the germline J gene comes the end of the CDR3, since the read stops 1 residue before it. The chain has TRBV13-3 and TRBJ2-7; D is uncertain. V was cut by 2 bases and J by 4 bases, with 4 bases left in between. The CDR3 runs 11 residues. In germline, CDR1 is NNHDY, CDR2 SYVADS. The CDR3 sequence is CASSDHYEQYF. The sequenced part of the CDR3 DNA is TGTGCCAGCAGTGACCATTATGAACAGTAC.

This clone was observed a few times. Germline and genes here are mouse. The read gets to within 1 residue of the CDR3 end, and the germline J gene fills in the rest. This chain joins TRBV4 and TRBJ2-7; 10 bases align to TRBD2. Looked up from germline, CDR1 is LGHDT and CDR2 is YNNKQL (reference sequence). This CDR3 has 14 residues. Trimming cost V 4 bases and J 2 bases; bases outside gene matches: 2. The CDR3 spells CASSLGTGAYEQYF. The CDR3 DNA, read in part, is TGTGCCAGCAGCTTAGGGACTGGGGCCTATGAACAGTAC.

The count of this clone is one. Gene labels here are mouse ones. The CDR3 end is not reached by the read, which stops 1 residue before it; the germline J gene fills it in. The rearrangement links TRBV15 to TRBJ2-2; 10 nucleotides line up with TRBD2. Germline CDR1 SGHND, CDR2 FRSKSL. The CDR3 runs 17 residues. The V and J ends lost 4 bases and 0 bases, in that order; junction bases with no gene match: 5. CDR3 sequence: CASSSRTGGANTGQLYF. The covered CDR3 bases are TGTGCCAGCAGTTCTAGGACTGGGGGTGCAAACACCGGGCAGCTCTAC. Full variable domain (missing parts from reference TRBV15 and TRBJ2-2): DAGVTQTPRHEVAEKGQTIILKCEPVSGHNDLFWYRQTKIQGLELLSYFRSKSLMEDGGAFKDRFKAEMLNSSFSTLKIQPTEPKDSAVYLCASSSRTGGANTGQLYFGEGSKLTVL.

Comments on this clone: Each gene name is a mouse one. Coverage ceases 1 residue before the CDR3 finishes, and the germline J gene fills in the end. V usage is TRBV19 and J usage is TRBJ1-4; possibly TRBD1 for D (5 bases). V was trimmed by 4 bases and J by 7 bases, leaving 8 bases between them. In germline, CDR1 is FNHDT, CDR2 SITEND (reference sequence). CDR3 length: 12 amino acids. Incomplete CDR3 DNA: TGTGCCAGCAGTCGACAGCCCGAAAGATTATTT. As protein: CASSRQPERLF. The whole CDR3 region reads CASSRQPERLFF.

Turning to this clone: Mouse gene names and germline throughout. CDR3 DNA, as far as it was read: TGTGCTAGCAGTTTAGGGGCAGAAGACACCCAGTAC. Amino acid sequence: CASSLGAEDTQY. The complete CDR3 protein is CASSLGAEDTQYF. The rearrangement joins TRBV29 to TRBJ2-5; tentatively, D is TRBD1 or TRBD2 (5 bases each). The CDR3 end falls 1 residue outside the read, so it is completed with the germline J gene. V lost 2 bases and J 4 bases, leaving 7 bases between the germline ends. The germline CDR1 and CDR2 sequences are MSHET and SYDVDS. This CDR3 region has 13 residues. The whole variable domain, filled in from reference TRBV29 and TRBJ2-5, reads DMKVTQMPRYLIKRMGENVLLECGQDMSHETMYWYRQDPGLGLQLIYISYDVDSNSEGDIPKGYRVSRKKREHFSLILDSAKTNQTSVYFCASSLGAEDTQYFGPGTRLLVL.